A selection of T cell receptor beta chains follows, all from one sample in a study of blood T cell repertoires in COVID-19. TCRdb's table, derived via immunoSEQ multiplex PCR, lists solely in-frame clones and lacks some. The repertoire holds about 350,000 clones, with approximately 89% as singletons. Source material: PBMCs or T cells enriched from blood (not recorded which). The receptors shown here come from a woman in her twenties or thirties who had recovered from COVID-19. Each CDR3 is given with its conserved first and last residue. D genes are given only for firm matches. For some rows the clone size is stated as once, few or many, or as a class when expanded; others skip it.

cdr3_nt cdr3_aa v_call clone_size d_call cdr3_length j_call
TGTGCCAGTAGTATGGCGGCGGGGGGTTCCTACAATGAGCAGTTCTTC CASSMAAGGSYNEQFF TRBV19 - TRBD2 16 TRBJ2-1
TGTGCCAGCAGCAACGGGACAGGTTCCTACGAGCAGTACTTC CASSNGTGSYEQYF TRBV11-2 - TRBD1 14 TRBJ2-7
TGTGCCAGCAGCGTAGGTCAGGGCAGCACAGATACGCAGTATTTT CASSVGQGSTDTQYF TRBV9 once - 15 TRBJ2-3
TGTGCCAGCAGCCTAGGGGCCTCGAACACCGGGGAGCTGTTTTTT CASSLGASNTGELFF TRBV6-5 - - 15 TRBJ2-2
TGTGCCAGCAGCTCTCTAGGACAGATGAACACTGAAGCTTTCTTT CASSSLGQMNTEAFF TRBV3-1/TRBV3-2 - - 15 TRBJ1-1
TGTGCCAGTAGTTACGGCCGGGGCACTGAAGCTTTCTTT CASSYGRGTEAFF TRBV19 - - 13 TRBJ1-1
TGTGCCACCAGCAGAGCCGGGGAAACGAGGAAGTACTTC CATSRAGETRKYF TRBV15 - - 13 TRBJ2-7
TGTGCCAGCAGCTTAAACTCGGTTCCGGGACAGCACACAGATACGCAGTATTTT CASSLNSVPGQHTDTQYF TRBV7-8 - TRBD1 18 TRBJ2-3
TGTGCCAGCAGCGTCACAGGGGCTGGAAACACCATATATTTT CASSVTGAGNTIYF TRBV9 - TRBD1 14 TRBJ1-3
TGTGCCAGCAGCCTGGCGGCAGGGATGTACGAGCAGTACTTC CASSLAAGMYEQYF TRBV28 few - 14 TRBJ2-7
TGTGCCAGTAGTAGGAGCTCACAGGGGGCTTATGAAAAACTGTTTTTT CASSRSSQGAYEKLFF TRBV19 - TRBD1 16 TRBJ1-4
TGTGCCAGCATGGCAGGGGGAAGTTCACCCCTCCACTTT CASMAGGSSPLHF TRBV6-5 - TRBD1 13 TRBJ1-6
TGTGCCAGCAGACGAAACTTAGGGGGCTACGAGCAGTACTTC CASRRNLGGYEQYF TRBV28 - - 14 TRBJ2-7
TGTGCCAGCAGCTTAGTGGGGGACAGCTATGAAGCTTTCTTT CASSLVGDSYEAFF TRBV7-2 - TRBD1 14 TRBJ1-1
TGCGCCAGCAGCCCCCGACAGGACACCGGGGAGCTGTTTTTT CASSPRQDTGELFF TRBV4-1 - - 14 TRBJ2-2
TGCGCCAGCAGCCCAGACGCCGGACAGGCCGAAGCTTTCTTT CASSPDAGQAEAFF TRBV5-1 - TRBD1 14 TRBJ1-1
TGTGCCAGCAGCGACAGGGCAGGGATGACCTACGAGCAGTACTTC CASSDRAGMTYEQYF TRBV11-2 - TRBD1 15 TRBJ2-7
TGTGCCAGCAGCTTAAGGGCAGGGTTGGGCACCGGGGAGCTGTTTTTT CASSLRAGLGTGELFF TRBV7-3 - - 16 TRBJ2-2
TGTGCCAGCTCACCGGACAGGGGGAGCACAGATACGCAGTATTTT CASSPDRGSTDTQYF TRBV18 - TRBD1 15 TRBJ2-3
TGTGCCAGCAGCACCTCCGGACAGTCCTATAATTCACCCCTCCACTTT CASSTSGQSYNSPLHF TRBV9 few - 16 TRBJ1-6